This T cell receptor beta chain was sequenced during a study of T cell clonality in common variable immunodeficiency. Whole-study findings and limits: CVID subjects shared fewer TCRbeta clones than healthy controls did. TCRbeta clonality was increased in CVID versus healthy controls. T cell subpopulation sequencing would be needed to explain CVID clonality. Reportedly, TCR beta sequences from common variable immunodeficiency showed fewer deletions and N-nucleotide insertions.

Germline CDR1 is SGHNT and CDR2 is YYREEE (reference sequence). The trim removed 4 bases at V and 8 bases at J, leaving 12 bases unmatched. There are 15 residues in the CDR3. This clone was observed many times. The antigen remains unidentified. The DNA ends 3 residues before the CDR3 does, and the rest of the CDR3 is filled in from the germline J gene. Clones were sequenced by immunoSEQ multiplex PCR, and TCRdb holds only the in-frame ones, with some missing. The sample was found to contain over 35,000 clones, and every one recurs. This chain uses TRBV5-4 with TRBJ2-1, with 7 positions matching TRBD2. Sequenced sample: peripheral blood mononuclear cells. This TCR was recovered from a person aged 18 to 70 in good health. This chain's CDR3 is CASSLRDYSPYEQFF. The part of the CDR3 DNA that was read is TGTGCCAGCAGCCTACGGGACTACTCCCCCTATGAG. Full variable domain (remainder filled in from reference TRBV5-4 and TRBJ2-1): ETGVTQSPTHLIKTRGQQVTLRCSSQSGHNTVSWYQQALGQGPQFIFQYYREEENGRGNFPPRFSGLQFPNYSSELNVNALELDDSALYLCASSLRDYSPYEQFFGPGTRLTVL.